This section outlines one T cell receptor (beta chain) sequence together with its context. Its antigen is not known. PCR involved 60 Vbeta and 13 Jbeta primers. Authors' processing steps: In a later analysis, the count reached about 75 million unique TCR beta chains, with roughly 9.9 million shared. Libraries were prepared by immunoSEQ multiplex PCR; TCRdb keeps only in-frame clonotypes and omits some of them. V and J calls and clone size are those listed in that table; D and trimming were worked out from the DNA. Found here are about 170,000 clones, about 85% of them singletons; the top ten hold over 2%. The CDR3 is made up of 15 amino acids. Trimming took 6 bases from V and 0 from J, leaving 11 bases between them. Germline loops: CDR1 MGHDK, CDR2 SYGVNS. The record originates from a study of cytomegalovirus exposure and HLA in healthy donors. Overall study results and limits: Trimming of TCR beta V- and J-genes showed a link, identified in a later analysis, to a missense DCLRE1C variant. Later, an analysis found that common viral pathogens appeared to be linked with several of the most significant clusters.

The sequence came from a young man in good health and CMV-seropositive. The specimen sequenced was PBMCs. J is TRBJ2-2 and V is TRBV25-1, with unresolved D. CDR3 residues: CASRSQEPNTGELFF. The CDR3 coding sequence is TGTGCCAGCAGGTCACAAGAACCGAACACCGGGGAGCTGTTTTTT.